This T cell receptor beta chain was captured by sequencing in a study of cytotoxic CD8 clonotypes in ibrutinib-treated CLL. Across the whole study: Mean yields were approximately 250,000 productive templates and around 98,000 productive rearrangements per sample.

The table lists this clone with a count of one. Method: immunoSEQ multiplex PCR; TCRdb's copy keeps in-frame clones and lacks some. The data show 200,000 to 250,000 clones, 70% seen once. This specimen consisted of PBMCs, obtained after 24 months of ibrutinib treatment. The source is a human donor with chronic lymphocytic leukemia.

CDR3 nucleotides: TGTGCCAGCAGCAAAGCGTTGGCCGGGGATATTTTTGGAAACACCATATATTTT. Translating gives CASSKALAGDIFGNTIYF. The chain is built from TRBV21-1 and TRBJ1-3. TRBV21-1 is deemed a pseudogene. This CDR3 region has 18 residues.